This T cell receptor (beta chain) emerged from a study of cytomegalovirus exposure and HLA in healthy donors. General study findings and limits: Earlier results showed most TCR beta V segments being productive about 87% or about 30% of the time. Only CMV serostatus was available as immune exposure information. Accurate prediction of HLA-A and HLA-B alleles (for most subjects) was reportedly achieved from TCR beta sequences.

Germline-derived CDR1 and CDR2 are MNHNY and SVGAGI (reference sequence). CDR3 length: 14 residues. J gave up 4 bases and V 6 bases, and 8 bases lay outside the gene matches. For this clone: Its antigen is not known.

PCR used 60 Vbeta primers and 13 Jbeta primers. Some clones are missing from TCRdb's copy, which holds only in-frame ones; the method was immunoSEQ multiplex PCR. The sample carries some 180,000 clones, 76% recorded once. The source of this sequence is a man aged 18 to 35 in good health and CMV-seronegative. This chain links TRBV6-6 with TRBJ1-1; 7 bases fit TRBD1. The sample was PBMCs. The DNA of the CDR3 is TGTGCCAGCAGAAAGACAGGGCCTTCCACTGAAGCTTTCTTT. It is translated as CASRKTGPSTEAFF.